Listed here are 28 T cell receptor beta chains from one sample, sequenced in a study of blood T cell repertoires in COVID-19. Profiled with immunoSEQ multiplex PCR; TCRdb holds only in-frame clones, not every one. The sample lists 190,000 or so clones; around 90% were seen once. Input material: PBMCs or T cells enriched from blood (not recorded which). The receptors come from a man in his late teens or twenties with acute COVID-19.

On this clone: Different DNA sequences within this sample yield the same CDR3. The V and J genes are TRBV29-1 and TRBJ2-1; 10 bases match TRBD2. With 7 bases clipped from V and 5 bases from J, the junction kept 5 bases outside the gene matches. CDR3 size: 13 residues. The germline gives CDR1 SQVTM, CDR2 ANQGSEA. CDR3: CSAWTSGNNEQFF. In nucleotides, the CDR3 is TGCAGCGCTTGGACTAGCGGAAACAATGAGCAGTTCTTC.

The rearrangement uses TRBV2 and TRBJ2-3, with TRBD2 matching 8 bases. The CDR3 is made up of 13 amino acids. The J segment lost 6 bases and the V segment lost 6 bases, leaving 5 bases of the junction unmatched. Germline V CDR1 and CDR2: SNHLY, FYNNEI. CDR3 loop: CASRSGGGDTQYF. In DNA, the CDR3 is TGTGCCAGCAGGAGCGGGGGAGGGGATACGCAGTATTTT.

The chain is built from TRBV19 and TRBJ2-1, with 9 bases matching TRBD2. J was trimmed by 9 bases and V by 10 bases; bases with no gene match: 10. The germline gives CDR1 LNHDA, CDR2 SQIVND (reference sequence). The CDR3 runs to 13 residues. The CDR3 spells CATSSGEGREQFF. DNA for the CDR3: TGTGCCACCTCTAGCGGGGAGGGCCGTGAGCAGTTCTTC.

The chain uses TRBV7-9 and TRBJ2-7; maybe TRBD1 (5 bases). The germline V gene encodes CDR1 SEHNR and CDR2 FQNEAQ (reference sequence). Trimming took 5 bases from V and 1 from J, leaving 12 bases between them. The CDR3 runs to 14 residues. The CDR3 DNA reads as TGTGCCAGCAGCAACCTGGACACTTCCTACGAGCAGTACTTC. It translates to CASSNLDTSYEQYF.

V is TRBV7-2 and J is TRBJ2-1; tentatively, D is TRBD1 (7 bases). The CDR3 is 15 residues long. V was pared by 3 bases and J by 8 bases, with 17 bases between. Germline CDR1 reads SGHTA; CDR2 reads FQGNSA. CDR3 in amino acids: CASSLGPGRGDEQFF. CDR3 coding DNA: TGTGCCAGCAGCTTGGGGCCCGGCAGGGGGGATGAGCAGTTCTTC.

The V gene is TRBV14, the J gene TRBJ2-5; 12 bases are shared with TRBD2. The germline gives CDR1 SGHDN, CDR2 FVKESK. The junction had 7 bases not matched to a gene; V was cut back by 0 bases and J by 5 bases. This CDR3 region has 17 residues. The CDR3: CASSQDRLAGVSETQYF. The CDR3 DNA follows: TGTGCCAGCAGCCAAGATCGACTAGCGGGAGTATCGGAGACCCAGTACTTC.

The CDR3 region has the DNA TGTGCCAGCAGGGGCCCCGGGACAGATAGCACAGATACGCAGTATTTT. Its protein is CASRGPGTDSTDTQYF. V usage is TRBV28 and J usage is TRBJ2-3; TRBD1 aligns across 7 bases. CDR1 and CDR2 (germline): MDHEN, SYDVKM. The trim removed 6 bases at V and 0 bases at J, leaving 9 bases unmatched. The CDR3 is 16 residues long.

The chain's CDR3 is CASSRDSGPNQPQHF. The CDR3, as DNA: TGTGCCAGCAGTCGTGACAGTGGCCCAAATCAGCCCCAGCATTTT. The V gene is TRBV2, the J gene TRBJ1-5; D possibly corresponds to TRBD1 (5 bases). There are 15 residues in the CDR3. Trimming cost V 5 bases and J 4 bases, with 15 bases left between them. CDR1 is SNHLY and CDR2 is FYNNEI in the germline V gene.

A single count supports this clone. This chain uses TRBV18 with TRBJ2-1; 11 bases line up with TRBD1. The ends lost 4 bases at V and 3 bases at J; junction bases unmatched: 8. The CDR3 has 17 amino acids. Germline CDR1 and CDR2: KGHSH and LQKENI. The CDR3: CASSLSLGTGGYNEQFF. DNA of the CDR3: TGTGCCAGCTCACTCTCCCTTGGGACAGGGGGCTACAATGAGCAGTTCTTC.

The chain is built from TRBV7-5 and TRBJ2-1; the table's D call of TRBD2 was not tested on the DNA. TRBV7-5 counts as a pseudogene. CDR3 size: 17 residues. CDR3 in amino acids: CARSLAHTRSSYNEQFF. The CDR3 nucleotides read TGTGCCAGAAGCTTAGCGCATACTCGTAGCTCCTACAATGAGCAGTTCTTC.

V usage is TRBV5-6 and J usage is TRBJ1-1; 11 bases are a match to TRBD1. V was clipped by 2 bases and J by 3 bases; unmatched bases: 3. Per germline, CDR1 SGHDT and CDR2 YYEEEE. This CDR3 has 15 residues. CDR3 sequence reads: CASSFVGQGDTEAFF. As DNA, the CDR3 is TGTGCCAGCAGCTTCGTGGGACAGGGGGACACTGAAGCTTTCTTT.

The chain combines TRBV28 with TRBJ1-4; no clear D gene. Trimming took off 3 bases at V and 7 bases at J, with 9 bases between the two ends. From germline, CDR1 is MDHEN and CDR2 SYDVKM. The CDR3 extends over 13 amino acids. The CDR3 reads CASSFNRGEKLFF. CDR3 nucleotides: TGTGCCAGCAGTTTTAACCGGGGTGAAAAACTGTTTTTT.

The rearrangement uses TRBV28 and TRBJ1-1; weak D call: TRBD1 (6 bases). The CDR3 totals 19 residues. V was clipped by 6 bases and J by 0 bases, with 26 bases between them. Germline V gene sequence: CDR1 MDHEN, CDR2 SYDVKM. CDR3: CASRATFSQGPDMNTEAFF. The CDR3 DNA follows: TGTGCCAGCAGAGCGACCTTTTCACAGGGACCCGATATGAACACTGAAGCTTTCTTT.

The chain combines TRBV6-5 with TRBJ1-6; TRBD1 aligns across 7 bases. The V segment lost 2 bases and the J segment 13 bases; nucleotides outside the gene matches: 11. The CDR3 contains 15 residues. The germline V gene has CDR1 MNHEY and CDR2 SVGAGI. The CDR3: CASSYTDRLTSPLHF. As DNA, the CDR3 is TGTGCCAGCAGTTACACGGACAGGCTAACCAGCCCCCTCCACTTT.

This clone has just one count. The chain combines TRBV3-1 (or the pseudogene TRBV3-2) with TRBJ2-7, with TRBD1 identical over 7 bases. With 0 bases clipped from V and 4 bases from J, the junction kept 3 bases outside the gene matches. This CDR3 region has 14 residues. The V gene's germline CDR1 is LGHDT and CDR2 YNNKEL (reference sequence). CDR3 nucleotide sequence: TGTGCCAGCAGCCAAGAGGACAGGCAGTACGAGCAGTACTTC. Its protein product is CASSQEDRQYEQYF.

In this sample, this clone turned up once. The V gene is TRBV5-1, the J gene TRBJ2-7; 8 nucleotides line up with TRBD2. J lost 2 bases, V lost 7 bases, and 20 bases had no gene match. The germline CDR1 and CDR2 sequences are SGHRS and YFSETQ. The CDR3 extends over 18 amino acids. The CDR3 here is CASSKGHRALAATYEQYF. CDR3 coding DNA: TGCGCCAGCTCGAAGGGACACCGGGCACTAGCGGCAACCTACGAGCAGTACTTC.

CDR3 protein: CASSPLAGASYEQYF. The CDR3 region has the DNA TGTGCCAGCAGCCCCTTAGCGGGAGCATCCTACGAGCAGTACTTC. The chain is built from TRBV7-3 and TRBJ2-7, with 9 bases that match TRBD2. V trimming: 5 bases; J trimming: 1 base; junction bases outside the gene matches: 6. Germline CDR1 is SGHTA and CDR2 is FQGTGA. CDR3 length: 15 amino acids.

V usage is TRBV18 and J usage is TRBJ2-3; 9 nucleotides line up with TRBD1. V lost 0 bases and J lost 3; bases outside the gene matches: 4. This CDR3 contains 16 residues. CDR1 KGHSH and CDR2 LQKENI come from the germline V gene. CDR3 DNA: TGTGCCAGCTCACCACCGACAGGGGGGTTGACAGATACGCAGTATTTT. It codes for CASSPPTGGLTDTQYF.

The genes are TRBV6-5 and TRBJ1-1, with D tentatively TRBD1 (6 bases). Germline V lookup: CDR1 MNHEY, CDR2 SVGAGI. The ends were cut back, 2 bases at V and 5 bases at J, with 12 bases in the middle. The CDR3 has 14 amino acids. CDR3 amino acids: CASSYEGGGTEAFF. CDR3 bases: TGTGCCAGCAGTTACGAAGGGGGAGGGACTGAAGCTTTCTTT.

This clone was observed once. The chain employs TRBV15 and TRBJ1-1, with D maybe TRBD1 (6 bases). The CDR3 covers 19 residues. Per germline, CDR1 LNHNV and CDR2 YYDKDF (reference sequence). Trimming took 0 bases from V and 4 from J, leaving 24 bases between them. As DNA, the CDR3 is TGTGCCACCAGCAGAGATCCGGGCAGGGGAAGGAGGACCGGCACTGAAGCTTTCTTT. Protein sequence: CATSRDPGRGRRTGTEAFF.

The rearrangement joins TRBV13 to TRBJ2-1; 10 bases align to TRBD2. Germline V gene data show CDR1 as PRHDT and CDR2 as FYEKMQ (reference sequence). J lost 3 bases, V lost 5 bases, and 7 bases had no gene match. The CDR3 contains 16 residues. CDR3 sequence (DNA): TGTGCCAGCAGCATATTGAGCGGGAGGGACTACAATGAGCAGTTCTTC. This gives the protein CASSILSGRDYNEQFF.

The chain is built from TRBV19 and TRBJ2-5, with TRBD2 matching over 12 bases. The V gene end was trimmed by 5 bases and the J gene end by 5 bases; junction bases not matched to a gene: 12. Germline V lookup: CDR1 LNHDA, CDR2 SQIVND (reference sequence). The CDR3 loop spans 17 amino acids. The CDR3 loop is CASSRPSGRASEETQYF. The DNA for the CDR3 is TGTGCCAGTAGTCGTCCTAGCGGGAGGGCCTCCGAGGAGACCCAGTACTTC.

There are a few counts of this clone. This chain connects TRBV30 to TRBJ1-1, with 9 bases lining up with TRBD1. This CDR3 has 13 residues. V was pared by 5 bases and J by 6 bases, with 7 bases of the junction left unmatched. Germline V gene lookup returns CDR1 GTSNPN and CDR2 SVGIG (reference sequence). The CDR3 spells CAWGQGPRAEAFF. The DNA for the CDR3 is TGTGCCTGGGGACAGGGGCCAAGGGCTGAAGCTTTCTTT.

The V gene is TRBV24-1, the J gene TRBJ2-1; 14 bases line up with TRBD2. Per germline, CDR1 KGHDR and CDR2 SFDVKD. This CDR3 comprises 17 residues. V was pared by 3 bases and J by 7 bases, with 7 bases of the junction left unmatched. CDR3 amino acids: CATSDMGLAGARNEQFF. CDR3 nucleotides: TGTGCCACCAGTGATATGGGACTAGCGGGAGCTCGGAATGAGCAGTTCTTC.

DNA of the CDR3: TGTGCCAGCAGCCTTTTACATATCGGGACTCCCAACAATGAGCAGTTCTTC. The encoded protein is CASSLLHIGTPNNEQFF. The V gene is TRBV7-3, the J gene TRBJ2-1, with D possibly being TRBD2 (6 bases). The germline gives CDR1 SGHTA, CDR2 FQGTGA. This CDR3 region has 17 residues. V lost 5 bases, J lost 5 bases, and 22 bases lay in between.

This clone was counted only a few times. This chain connects TRBV6-5 to TRBJ2-7; perhaps TRBD1 as D (5 bases). V lost 6 bases, J lost 2 bases, and 17 bases lay in between. CDR1 and CDR2 (germline): MNHEY, SVGAGI. The CDR3 is 15 amino acids. The CDR3 DNA is TGTGCCAGCAGCCCCTCTTCAACGGACACCTACGAGCAGTACTTC. Residues: CASSPSSTDTYEQYF.

The CDR3 DNA sequence: TGCAGCGTTGAAACAGGGGGAGTTGGGGAGACCCAGTACTTC. Its protein is CSVETGGVGETQYF. The genes are TRBV29-1 and TRBJ2-5, with TRBD1 matching 8 bases. V was clipped by 2 bases and J by 5 bases; unmatched bases: 7. This CDR3 has 14 amino acids. Germline CDR1 and CDR2: SQVTM and ANQGSEA.

This clone occurred a few times. V and J are TRBV7-8 and TRBJ2-1; 7 nucleotides line up with TRBD2. V lost 5 bases to trimming and J lost 2 bases; unmatched junction nucleotides: 9. This CDR3 is 16 amino acids long. CDR1 is SGHVS and CDR2 is FQNEAQ in the germline V gene. The CDR3 here is CASSLALATPYNEQFF. The CDR3 nucleotides are TGTGCCAGCAGCCTCGCACTAGCGACTCCCTACAATGAGCAGTTCTTC.